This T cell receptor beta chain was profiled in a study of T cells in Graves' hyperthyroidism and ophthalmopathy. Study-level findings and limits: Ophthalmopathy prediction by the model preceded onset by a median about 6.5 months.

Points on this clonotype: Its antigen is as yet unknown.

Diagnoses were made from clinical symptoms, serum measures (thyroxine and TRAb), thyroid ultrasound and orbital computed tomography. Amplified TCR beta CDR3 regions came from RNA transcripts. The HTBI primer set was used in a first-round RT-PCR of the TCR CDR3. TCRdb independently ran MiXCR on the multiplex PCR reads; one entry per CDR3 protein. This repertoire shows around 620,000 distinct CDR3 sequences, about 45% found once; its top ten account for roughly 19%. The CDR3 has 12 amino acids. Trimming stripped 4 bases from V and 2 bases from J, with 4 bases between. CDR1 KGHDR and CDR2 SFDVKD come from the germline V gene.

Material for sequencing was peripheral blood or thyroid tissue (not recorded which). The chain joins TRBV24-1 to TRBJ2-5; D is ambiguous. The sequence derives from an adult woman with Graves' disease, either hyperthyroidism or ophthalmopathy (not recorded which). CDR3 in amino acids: CATSDRQETQYF. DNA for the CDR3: TGTGCCACCAGTGACAGGCAAGAGACCCAGTACTTC.